A selection of T cell receptor beta chains follows, all from one sample in a study of shared clonotypes between healthy human individuals. The method was immunoSEQ multiplex PCR; TCRdb's version includes in-frame clones alone and lacks a portion of them. This table holds about 1,500,000 clones, roughly 96% found once. The sample taken for sequencing was naive CD4+ T cells sorted from blood. The receptor set was obtained from a man aged 30-40 years in good health. Both conserved end residues are part of each CDR3. The D gene is left open where the match is weak. The size entry is marked missing in some rows and otherwise reads once, few, many or a size class.

>-|TRBJ1-2|TRBD1|TRBV5-1|17
CASSYGSSTGPHYGYTF
TGCGCCAGCAGCTATGGATCGTCGACAGGGCCACACTATGGCTACACCTTC
>-|TRBJ2-4|-|TRBV27|15
CASSMGSIGKNIQYF
TGTGCCAGCTCCATGGGGAGTATTGGCAAAAACATTCAGTACTTC
>-|TRBJ2-2|-|TRBV5-4|16
CASSLSKTGNTGELFF
TGTGCCAGCAGCTTGTCGAAGACAGGGAACACCGGGGAGCTGTTTTTT
>-|TRBJ2-5|-|TRBV4-2|15
CASSQPGPQRETQYF
TGTGCCAGCAGCCAACCCGGGCCCCAGAGGGAGACCCAGTACTTC
>-|TRBJ2-7|TRBD1|TRBV5-1|15
CASSYGTGDGYEQYF
TGCGCCAGCAGCTACGGGACAGGGGACGGCTACGAGCAGTACTTC
>-|TRBJ2-1|TRBD2|TRBV7-6|15
CASSFELAGVVEQFF
TGTGCCAGCAGCTTCGAACTAGCGGGAGTTGTTGAGCAGTTCTTC
>-|TRBJ2-1|-|TRBV5-1|14
CASSLDGVTNEQFF
TGCGCCAGCAGCTTGGATGGGGTTACGAATGAGCAGTTCTTC
>-|TRBJ2-3|TRBD1|TRBV6-1|13
CASPGQGRGTQYF
TGTGCCAGCCCGGGACAGGGGAGGGGTACGCAGTATTTT
>-|TRBJ2-5|-|TRBV5-1|15
CASSGNRVGQETQYF
TGCGCCAGCAGCGGAAACAGGGTTGGCCAAGAGACCCAGTACTTC
>-|TRBJ1-2|-|TRBV28|13
CASTLSRDEGYTF
TGTGCCAGCACCCTGAGCAGGGATGAGGGCTACACCTTC
>-|TRBJ2-3|TRBD2|TRBV11-3|15
CASSYRTSGTDTQYF
TGTGCCAGCAGCTACCGGACTAGCGGCACAGATACGCAGTATTTT
>once|TRBJ2-3|-|TRBV5-4|13
CASSQDSTDTQYF
TGTGCCAGCAGCCAAGATTCCACAGATACGCAGTATTTT
>-|TRBJ2-5|-|TRBV9|13
CASSVGLVETQYF
TGTGCCAGCAGCGTAGGTCTGGTAGAGACCCAGTACTTC
>-|TRBJ1-5|-|TRBV6-1|15
CASSEAGGSNQPQHF
TGTGCCAGCAGTGAAGCCGGGGGTAGCAATCAGCCCCAGCATTTT
>-|TRBJ1-1|-|TRBV28|11
CASRQNTEAFF
TGTGCCAGTCGCCAGAACACTGAAGCTTTCTTT
>-|TRBJ2-1|TRBD2|TRBV29-1|15
CSAQSPSGIGYEQFF
TGCAGCGCTCAGTCCCCTAGCGGGATCGGCTATGAGCAGTTCTTC
>-|TRBJ2-2|-|TRBV6-5|16
CASSYSSHSNTGELFF
TGTGCCAGCAGTTACTCGTCTCACTCGAACACCGGGGAGCTGTTTTTT
>-|TRBJ1-1|-|TRBV7-3|14
CASSLEGLNTEAFF
TGTGCCAGCAGCTTAGAGGGGCTGAACACTGAAGCTTTCTTT
>-|TRBJ2-1|-|TRBV7-6|14
CASSLTASYNEQFF
TGTGCCAGCAGCTTAACGGCTAGCTACAATGAGCAGTTCTTC
>-|TRBJ1-5|-|TRBV27|12
CASNSPNQPQHF
TGTGCCAGCAATTCTCCCAATCAGCCCCAGCATTTT
>-|TRBJ2-1|-|TRBV7-9|15
CASSPRLVVTNEQFF
TGTGCCAGCAGCCCTAGACTAGTAGTTACCAATGAGCAGTTCTTC
>-|TRBJ1-5|-|TRBV5-5|15
CASSPRGYSNQPQHF
TGTGCCAGCAGCCCGCGGGGGTATAGCAATCAGCCCCAGCATTTT
>-|TRBJ2-3|TRBD2|TRBV9|18
CASSVAWASGSVTDTQYF
TGTGCCAGCAGCGTAGCTTGGGCTAGCGGGAGTGTCACAGATACGCAGTATTTT
>-|TRBJ2-1|TRBD2|TRBV11-2|15
CASSLKTSGPNEQFF
TGTGCCAGCAGCTTAAAGACTAGCGGCCCCAATGAGCAGTTCTTC
>-|TRBJ2-2|-|TRBV10-3|16
CAISESRGRVTGELFF
TGTGCCATCAGTGAGTCGAGGGGACGAGTCACCGGGGAGCTGTTTTTT
>-|TRBJ2-1|-|TRBV6-5|16
CASSYSPSPRYNEQFF
TGTGCCAGCAGTTACTCGCCCTCTCCACGATACAATGAGCAGTTCTTC
>few|TRBJ1-1|TRBD1|TRBV2|12
CASSPQGTEAFF
TGTGCCAGCAGTCCACAGGGGACTGAAGCTTTCTTT
>-|TRBJ1-4|-|TRBV27|14
CASSLMAANEKLFF
TGTGCCAGCAGTTTAATGGCAGCTAATGAAAAACTGTTTTTT
>-|TRBJ2-4|TRBD1|TRBV9|17
CASSLSTGEWGKNIQYF
TGTGCCAGCAGCCTCTCGACAGGGGAATGGGGCAAAAACATTCAGTACTTC
>-|TRBJ1-2|-|TRBV7-2|13
CASSLSQPYGYTF
TGTGCCAGCAGCTTATCCCAGCCCTATGGCTACACCTTC
>-|TRBJ1-4|-|TRBV4-3|15
CASSQRGSGGEKLFF
TGCGCCAGCAGCCAACGTGGGTCGGGGGGTGAAAAACTGTTTTTT
>-|TRBJ1-1|-|TRBV2|13
CAPQTELNTEAFF
TGTGCCCCCCAGACAGAACTGAACACTGAAGCTTTCTTT
>-|TRBJ2-1|-|TRBV11-2|13
CASSFHTGVEQFF
TGTGCCAGCAGCTTTCATACGGGAGTGGAGCAGTTCTTC
>-|TRBJ2-7|TRBD1|TRBV28|13
CASSLDRVMAPYF
TGTGCCAGCAGCTTGGACAGGGTAATGGCTCCGTACTTC
>-|TRBJ2-3|-|TRBV9|14
CASSVAGRTDTQYF
TGTGCCAGCAGCGTAGCTGGGCGCACAGATACGCAGTATTTT
>-|TRBJ2-3|-|TRBV12-1|17
CASSSLGLAASTDTQYF
TGTGCCAGCAGCTCGTTGGGACTAGCGGCTAGCACAGATACGCAGTATTTT
>once|TRBJ2-1|-|TRBV12-5|20
CASGLVQGESFKRNSNEQFF
TGTGCTAGTGGTTTGGTACAAGGTGAGAGTTTTAAGCGTAATAGTAATGAGCAGTTCTTC
>-|TRBJ2-3|-|TRBV6-1|12
CASRPDTDTQYF
TGTGCCTCAAGACCCGACACAGATACGCAGTATTTT
>-|TRBJ2-1|-|TRBV6-5|11
CASRNLLGQFF
TGTGCCAGCAGAAACCTGCTGGGGCAGTTCTTC
>-|TRBJ2-1|TRBD2|TRBV5-6|16
CASSRRAGIGYNEQFF
TGTGCCAGCAGCAGGAGAGCGGGAATAGGGTACAATGAGCAGTTCTTC
>once|TRBJ1-2|-|TRBV28|13
CASSSTGRMGYTF
TGTGCCAGCAGTTCTACAGGCCGGATGGGCTACACCTTC
>-|TRBJ2-6|-|TRBV7-2|15
CASSLGGSGANVLTF
TGTGCCAGCAGCTTAGGGGGATCTGGGGCCAACGTCCTGACTTTC
>-|TRBJ2-7|TRBD2|TRBV6-1|18
CASSETGLAGRGGNEQYF
TGTGCCAGCAGTGAAACGGGACTAGCGGGAAGGGGGGGGAACGAGCAGTACTTC
>-|TRBJ2-7|-|TRBV13|13
CASSLGQSYEQYF
TGTGCCAGCAGCTTAGGGCAGTCCTACGAGCAGTACTTC
>-|TRBJ2-7|TRBD1|TRBV7-8|15
CASSKRRGLAYEQYF
TGTGCCAGCAGCAAACGAAGGGGGCTCGCCTACGAGCAGTACTTC
>-|TRBJ2-1|-|TRBV4-2|14
CASRMVAEPVEQFF
TGTGCCAGCAGAATGGTAGCGGAGCCCGTCGAGCAGTTCTTC
>-|TRBJ2-1|TRBD2|TRBV6-5|15
CASSPPGLETHEQFF
TGTGCCAGCAGTCCCCCGGGACTAGAGACGCATGAGCAGTTCTTC
>-|TRBJ2-1|TRBD2|TRBV15|15
CATSSFPRLAGGQFF
TGTGCCACCAGCAGCTTCCCAAGGCTAGCGGGAGGGCAGTTCTTC
>-|TRBJ1-5|-|TRBV5-8|17
CASSQVTAGRRNQPQHF
TGTGCCAGCAGCCAAGTCACTGCCGGCCGTCGCAATCAGCCCCAGCATTTT
>once|TRBJ2-1|TRBD2|TRBV10-3|15
CAISVLATTDNEQFF
TGTGCCATCAGTGTACTAGCGACAACCGACAATGAGCAGTTCTTC
>-|TRBJ1-5|TRBD1|TRBV6-6|15
CASSYNQGGNQPQHF
TGTGCCAGCAGTTATAACCAGGGGGGCAATCAGCCCCAGCATTTT